These 22 T cell receptor beta chains originate from one sample sequenced in a study of CD8+ T cells in alopecia areata. Treatment noted: oral pan-JAK inhibitor, 5-10 mg twice daily. Extracted RNA was reverse transcribed, and the resulting cDNA served as sequencing template. The protocol was immunoSEQ multiplex PCR, while the TCRdb copy is restricted to in-frame clones and leaves out a portion. Among 150,000 to 200,000 clones listed, about 61% were seen once. Material: CD4+ T cells sorted from blood, obtained between weeks 55 and 65, from a patient treated with tofacitinib. Receptors were obtained from a human donor with alopecia areata.

This clone was counted between two and nine times. CDR3 residues: CASSLDGGAHTGELFF. The CDR3, as DNA: TGTGCCAGCAGCTTAGACGGGGGGGCCCACACCGGGGAGCTGTTTTTT. The chain couples TRBV7-8 to TRBJ2-2, with 8 bases matching TRBD2. Germline values: CDR1 SGHVS, CDR2 FQNEAQ. The ends lost 1 base at V and 3 bases at J; junction bases unmatched: 4. This CDR3 contains 16 residues. The full variable domain, completed using reference TRBV7-8 and TRBJ2-2, is GAGVSQSPRYKVAKRGQDVALRCDPISGHVSLFWYQQALGQGPEFLTYFQNEAQLDKSGLPSDRFFAERPEGSVSTLKIQRTQQEDSAVYLCASSLDGGAHTGELFFGEGSRLTVL.

In its sample, this clone was seen a few times. The rearrangement links TRBV15 to TRBJ2-3, with D perhaps TRBD1 or TRBD2 (6 bases each). Trimming took off 9 bases at V and 2 bases at J, with 15 bases between the two ends. The CDR3 has 14 residues. In germline, CDR1 is LNHNV, CDR2 YYDKDF (reference sequence). CDR3 DNA: TGTGCCACGCGAAGGGGGGACACCACAGATACGCAGTATTTT. Its translation is CATRRGDTTDTQYF.

The rearrangement links TRBV2 to TRBJ2-6, with D unclear. This CDR3 has 14 residues. V gave up 6 bases and J gave up 2 bases, with 8 bases separating them. Germline assignment: CDR1 SNHLY and CDR2 FYNNEI. The CDR3 loop is CASSPGTGANVLTF. CDR3 nucleotide sequence: TGTGCCAGCAGCCCAGGTACTGGGGCCAACGTCCTGACTTTC.

CDR3 amino acids: CASSGWTAEQYF. DNA for the CDR3: TGTGCCAGCAGCGGATGGACTGCGGAGCAGTACTTC. The J gene is TRBJ2-7, the V gene TRBV7-8; possibly TRBD2 for D (5 bases). The CDR3 covers 12 residues. Looked up from germline, CDR1 is SGHVS and CDR2 is FQNEAQ. The V gene lost 5 bases and the J gene lost 7 bases, with 12 bases spanning the gap.

The rearrangement uses TRBV15 and TRBJ2-1; 10 bases map to TRBD2. There are 19 residues in the CDR3. Trimming took 1 base from V and 0 from J; bases not matched to a gene: 9. Looked up from germline, CDR1 is LNHNV and CDR2 is YYDKDF (reference sequence). The CDR3 region is CATSRVSLAGVGSYNEQFF. Written as DNA, the CDR3 is TGTGCCACCAGCAGAGTTTCCCTAGCGGGGGTCGGCTCCTACAATGAGCAGTTCTTC. Supplemented by reference TRBV15 and TRBJ2-1, the full variable domain reads DAMVIQNPRYQVTQFGKPVTLSCSQTLNHNVMYWYQQKSSQAPKLLFHYYDKDFNNEADTPDNFQSRRPNTSFCFLDIRSPGLGDTAMYLCATSRVSLAGVGSYNEQFFGPGTRLTVL.

In its sample, this clone was seen a few times. The chain uses TRBV9 and TRBJ2-2, with no clear D. V was trimmed by 0 bases and J by 6 bases, leaving 6 bases between them. CDR1 and CDR2 from the germline V gene are SGDLS and YYNGEE. There are 13 residues in the CDR3. The DNA of the CDR3 is TGTGCCAGCAGCGTAGACCGCGCCGGGGAGCTGTTTTTT. This codes for CASSVDRAGELFF.

This clone was seen a handful of times. The chain joins TRBV27 to TRBJ2-7; TRBD1 matches at 9 bases. There are 14 residues in the CDR3. The V gene's germline CDR1 is MNHEY and CDR2 SMNVEV (reference sequence). The junction had 5 bases not matched to a gene; V was cut back by 5 bases and J by 3 bases. CDR3 in amino acids: CASSPRTGDYEQYF. CDR3 DNA sequence: TGTGCCAGCAGTCCGAGGACAGGGGACTACGAGCAGTACTTC.

The chain has TRBV2 and TRBJ2-7, with D hard to call. Trimming stripped 4 bases from V and 3 bases from J, with 10 bases between. CDR3 size: 13 residues. Germline-derived CDR1 and CDR2 are SNHLY and FYNNEI. CDR3 amino acids: CASSGVLNYEQYF. DNA of the CDR3: TGTGCCAGCAGTGGGGTCCTTAACTACGAGCAGTACTTC.

The chain joins TRBV5-1 to TRBJ1-2; no firm D call. V lost 3 bases and J lost 2, with 5 bases in between. Per the germline V gene, CDR1 is SGHRS and CDR2 is YFSETQ. This CDR3 spans 12 amino acids. The CDR3 reads CASSSPNYGYTF. The CDR3 DNA is TGCGCCAGCAGCTCACCAAACTATGGCTACACCTTC.

This clone was found many times. The chain carries TRBV29-1 and TRBJ2-7; TRBD1 agrees at 7 bases. This CDR3 contains 14 residues. The germline V gene encodes CDR1 SQVTM and CDR2 ANQGSEA. The J segment lost 2 bases and the V segment lost 4 bases, leaving 8 bases of the junction unmatched. The CDR3 sequence: CSVAAGTVTYEQYF. The CDR3 region has the DNA TGCAGCGTTGCCGCCGGGACAGTGACCTACGAGCAGTACTTC.

The rearrangement links TRBV2 to TRBJ2-2; 14 nucleotides align to TRBD2. The ends lost 4 bases at V and 3 bases at J; junction bases unmatched: 7. This CDR3 is 18 amino acids long. Germline loops: CDR1 SNHLY, CDR2 FYNNEI. This CDR3 is CASSGTSGGIMDTGELFF. CDR3 sequence (DNA): TGTGCCAGCAGTGGGACTAGCGGGGGGATCATGGACACCGGGGAGCTGTTTTTT.

The chain links TRBV5-1 to TRBJ2-3; D gene unclear. The CDR3 sequence is 12 residues long. Germline-derived CDR1 and CDR2 are SGHRS and YFSETQ. The ends were cut back, 0 bases at V and 6 bases at J, with 5 bases in the middle. CDR3 amino acids: CASSLAGDTQYF. CDR3 DNA sequence: TGCGCCAGCAGCTTGGCGGGTGATACGCAGTATTTT.

This clone was seen only a few times. The rearrangement uses TRBV6-5 and TRBJ1-5; the D gene is possibly TRBD1 (6 bases). V lost 7 bases and J 5 bases, leaving 12 bases between the germline ends. Germline V CDR1 and CDR2: MNHEY, SVGAGI. This CDR3 comprises 13 residues. CDR3 bases: TGTGCCAGCACCGGGGGCGGGGATCAGCCCCAGCATTTT. Translating it yields CASTGGGDQPQHF.

The gene calls are TRBV18 and TRBJ1-1; D is undetermined. The ends were cut back, 5 bases at V and 3 bases at J, with 4 bases in the middle. This CDR3 region has 11 residues. Looked up from germline, CDR1 is KGHSH and CDR2 is LQKENI. CDR3 DNA sequence: TGTGCCAGCTCAGGAGACACTGAAGCTTTCTTT. Its protein product is CASSGDTEAFF.

The chain is built from TRBV30 and TRBJ1-6; maybe TRBD1 (5 bases). The CDR3 is 12 amino acids. V was trimmed by 8 bases and J by 4 bases, leaving 9 bases between them. The germline gives CDR1 GTSNPN, CDR2 SVGIG (reference sequence). CDR3 loop: CASDSYNSPLHF. DNA of the CDR3: TGTGCCAGCGACAGTTATAATTCACCCCTCCACTTT.

The V and J genes are TRBV4-1 and TRBJ2-5, with no clear D. V lost 0 bases to trimming and J lost 1 base, with 6 bases between them. In germline, CDR1 is MGHRA, CDR2 YSYEKL. This CDR3 has 14 amino acids. The CDR3 DNA reads TGCGCCAGCAGCCAAGATCCGTCCCAAGAGACCCAGTACTTC. Translating it yields CASSQDPSQETQYF.

V and J are TRBV10-2 and TRBJ2-5, with unresolved D. With 6 bases removed from V and 5 bases from J, the gap between germline ends came to 7 bases. The germline V gene has CDR1 WSHSY and CDR2 SAAADI. The CDR3 runs to 11 residues. DNA of the CDR3: TGCGCCAGCAGGGATTGGGAGACCCAGTACTTC. As protein: CASRDWETQYF.

Concerning this clone itself: Germline and junction disagree at one end, which may indicate a read error. CDR3 residues: CASRESGTGSPYTGELFF. Written as DNA, the CDR3 is TGTGCCAGCAGGGAATCCGGGACAGGGTCCCCTTACACCGGGGAGCTGTTTTTT. V usage is TRBV25-1 and J usage is TRBJ2-2; TRBD1 matches 9 bases. The CDR3 is 18 residues long. Germline loops: CDR1 MGHDK, CDR2 SYGVNS.

This clone occurred a few times. The chain links TRBV29-1 to TRBJ1-2; D not certain. V shed 4 bases and J shed 5 bases, with 11 bases lying between them. CDR3 length: 12 amino acids. Germline V lookup: CDR1 SQVTM, CDR2 ANQGSEA. The chain's CDR3 is CSVGSGGYGYTF. CDR3 in DNA: TGCAGCGTTGGGTCGGGTGGGTATGGCTACACCTTC.

CDR3 in amino acids: CAISRTRGDNTEAFF. CDR3 bases: TGTGCCATCAGTCGCACCCGGGGGGACAACACTGAAGCTTTCTTT. The rearrangement links TRBV10-3 to TRBJ1-1, with a weak D call TRBD1 (5 bases). This CDR3 is 15 amino acids long. Germline lookup yields CDR1 ENHRY and CDR2 SYGVKD. V was trimmed by 5 bases and J by 2 bases, leaving 15 bases between them.

J is TRBJ2-7 and V is TRBV9; perhaps D is TRBD1 or TRBD2 (6 bases each). Germline V gene sequence: CDR1 SGDLS, CDR2 YYNGEE. The V end lost 0 bases, the J end lost 1 base, and 11 bases lay between the germline ends. The CDR3 loop spans 15 amino acids. The CDR3 DNA reads as TGTGCCAGCAGCGTAGCTGGGGGGCCATCCTACGAGCAGTACTTC. Its translation is CASSVAGGPSYEQYF.

This clone was detected only once. The gene calls are TRBV10-3 and TRBJ2-7, with D maybe TRBD1 (5 bases). CDR3 size: 17 residues. V gave up 5 bases and J gave up 0 bases, with 20 bases separating them. The germline V gene encodes CDR1 ENHRY and CDR2 SYGVKD. CDR3 sequence reads: CAISRISRQSISYEQYF. The CDR3, as DNA: TGTGCCATCAGTCGAATCTCTAGACAGTCAATCTCCTACGAGCAGTACTTC.